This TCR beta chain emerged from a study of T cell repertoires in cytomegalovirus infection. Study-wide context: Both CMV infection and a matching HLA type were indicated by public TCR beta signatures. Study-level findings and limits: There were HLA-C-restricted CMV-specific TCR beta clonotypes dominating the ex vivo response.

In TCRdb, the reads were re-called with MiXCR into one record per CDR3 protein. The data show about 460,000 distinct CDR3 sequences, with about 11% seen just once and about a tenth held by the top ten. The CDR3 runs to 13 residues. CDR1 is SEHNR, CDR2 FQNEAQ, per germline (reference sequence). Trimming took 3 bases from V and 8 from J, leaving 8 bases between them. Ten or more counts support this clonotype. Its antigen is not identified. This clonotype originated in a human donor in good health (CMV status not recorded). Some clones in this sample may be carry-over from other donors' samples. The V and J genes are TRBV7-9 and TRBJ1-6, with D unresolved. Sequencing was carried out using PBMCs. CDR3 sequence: CASSLGYDSPLHF. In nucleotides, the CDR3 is TGTGCCAGCAGCTTGGGTTACGATTCACCCCTCCACTTT.